This T cell receptor beta chain was retrieved from a study of CD8 T cells in Susac syndrome. With V trimmed by 7 bases and J by 2 bases, 11 bases remained unmatched. The germline V gene encodes CDR1 MDHEN and CDR2 SYDVKM. This CDR3 is 15 amino acids long. RNA was extracted with the RNeasy kit, and a quantity of roughly 0.5 to 1 ug was reverse transcribed using random hexamers. TCRdb reanalysed the immunoSEQ multiplex PCR reads using MiXCR and keeps one entry per CDR3 protein. The data hold 70,000 to 75,000 distinct CDR3 sequences, with 93% observed a single time. The V and J genes are TRBV28 and TRBJ2-7; 7 nucleotides agree with TRBD2. The clonotype originates from a human donor with Susac syndrome. The specimen was CD4+ T cells from PBMCs. Written as DNA, the CDR3 is TGTGCCAGCACCCGCCGCCGGGGGGACCCCTACGAGCAGTACTTC. This codes for CASTRRRGDPYEQYF.